This TCR beta chain was sequenced during a study of monozygotic twins with inflammatory bowel disease. Investigators made cDNA in eight separate reactions per sample. Both TCRalpha and TCRbeta cDNA were subjected to two nested PCRs lasting about 17 and 10 cycles. TCRdb reworked the 5' RACE reads into one entry per CDR3 protein, no DNA. This sample's clone table lists around 230,000 distinct CDR3 sequences. Points on this clonotype: Its target is unknown.

Per the germline V gene, CDR1 is MNHEY and CDR2 is SMNVEV (reference sequence). The CDR3 length is 15 residues. The study's findings and limits: Discrimination among different T cell subtypes was not achievable.

This chain joins TRBV27 and TRBJ1-1. The source is a human donor with ulcerative colitis or Crohn's disease, or a healthy co-twin of an affected twin (not recorded which). Sequencing was carried out using blood. CDR3 residues: CASSLSNQVNTEAFF.